This T cell receptor (beta chain) was identified in a study of blood T cell repertoires in COVID-19. Overall study: In each case, the material was cDNA or gDNA derived from T cells, B-cell-depleted T cells, or PBMCs.

This CDR3 contains 14 residues. Germline V gene sequence: CDR1 SQVTM, CDR2 ANQGSEA. Trimming removed 4 bases from V and 7 bases from J, with 18 bases in between. Original handling: Estimation of nucleated cell counts relied on the amplification of reference gene primers. The method was immunoSEQ multiplex PCR; TCRdb's version includes in-frame clones alone and lacks a portion of them. V and J calls and clone size are those listed in that table; D and trimming were worked out from the DNA. Of 260,000 or so clones in the sample, 88% were seen once. This clonotype was sampled from a man between 18 and 35 years old with active or convalescent COVID-19. The chain employs TRBV29-1 and TRBJ2-3; D remains unclear. Sequenced input: peripheral blood. The DNA of the CDR3 is TGCAGCGTTGTGGCAGGTCGCCGCCTCAATACGCAGTATTTT. It is translated as CSVVAGRRLNTQYF.